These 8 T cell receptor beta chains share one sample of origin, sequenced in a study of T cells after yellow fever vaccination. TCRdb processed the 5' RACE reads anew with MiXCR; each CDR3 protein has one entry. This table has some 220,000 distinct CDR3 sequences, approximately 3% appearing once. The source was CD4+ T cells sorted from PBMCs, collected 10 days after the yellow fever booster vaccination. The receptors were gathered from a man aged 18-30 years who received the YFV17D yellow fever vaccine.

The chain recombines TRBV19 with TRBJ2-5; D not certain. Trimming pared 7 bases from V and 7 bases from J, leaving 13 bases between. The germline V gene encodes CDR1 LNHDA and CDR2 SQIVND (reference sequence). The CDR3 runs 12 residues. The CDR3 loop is CASKAVFGTQYF. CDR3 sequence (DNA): TGTGCCAGTAAGGCTGTGTTCGGGACCCAGTACTTC.

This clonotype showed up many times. The CDR3 loop is CASSQRSGGNTGELFF. As DNA, the CDR3 is TGCGCCAGCAGCCAACGCTCTGGGGGCAACACCGGGGAGCTGTTTTTT. This rearrangement joins TRBV5-1 to TRBJ2-2, with a possible D match to TRBD1 (6 bases). Per germline, CDR1 SGHRS and CDR2 YFSETQ. V was pared by 4 bases and J by 2 bases, with 15 bases between. The CDR3 sequence is 16 residues long.

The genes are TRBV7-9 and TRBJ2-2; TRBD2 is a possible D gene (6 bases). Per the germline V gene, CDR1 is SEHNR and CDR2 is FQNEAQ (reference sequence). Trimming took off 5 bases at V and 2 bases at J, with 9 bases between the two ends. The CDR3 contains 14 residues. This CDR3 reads CASSRELNTGELFF. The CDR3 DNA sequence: TGTGCCAGCAGCCGGGAGCTAAACACCGGGGAGCTGTTTTTT.

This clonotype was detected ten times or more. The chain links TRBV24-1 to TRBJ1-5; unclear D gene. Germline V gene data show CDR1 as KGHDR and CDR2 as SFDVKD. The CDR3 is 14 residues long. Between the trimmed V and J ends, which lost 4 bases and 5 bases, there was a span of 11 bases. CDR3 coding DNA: TGTGCCACCAGTGACTCTCCTGGGGATCAGCCCCAGCATTTT. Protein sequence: CATSDSPGDQPQHF.

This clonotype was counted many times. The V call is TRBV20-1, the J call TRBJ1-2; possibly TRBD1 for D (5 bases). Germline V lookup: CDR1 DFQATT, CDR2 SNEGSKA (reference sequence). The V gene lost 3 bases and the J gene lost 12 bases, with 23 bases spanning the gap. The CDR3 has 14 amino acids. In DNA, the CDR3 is TGCAGTGCTAGTTACAGGACCTCTTATGGGGTAGACACCTTC. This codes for CSASYRTSYGVDTF.

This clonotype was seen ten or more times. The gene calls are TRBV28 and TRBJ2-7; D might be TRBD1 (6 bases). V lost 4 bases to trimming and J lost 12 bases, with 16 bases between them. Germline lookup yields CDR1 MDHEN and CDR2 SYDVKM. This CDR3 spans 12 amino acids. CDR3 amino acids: CASSSGTHQWYV. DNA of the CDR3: TGTGCCAGCAGTTCAGGGACACATCAATGGTACGTC.

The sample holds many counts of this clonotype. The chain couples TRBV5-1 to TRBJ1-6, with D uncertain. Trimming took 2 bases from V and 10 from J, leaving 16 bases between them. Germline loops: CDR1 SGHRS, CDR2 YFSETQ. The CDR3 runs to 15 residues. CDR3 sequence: CASSLTVGIRSPLHF. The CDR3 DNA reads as TGCGCCAGCAGCTTAACAGTCGGGATTCGGTCACCCCTCCACTTT. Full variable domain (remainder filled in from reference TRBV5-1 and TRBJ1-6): KAGVTQTPRYLIKTRGQQVTLSCSPISGHRSVSWYQQTPGQGLQFLFEYFSETQRNKGNFPGRFSGRQFSNSRSEMNVSTLELGDSALYLCASSLTVGIRSPLHFGNGTRLTVT.

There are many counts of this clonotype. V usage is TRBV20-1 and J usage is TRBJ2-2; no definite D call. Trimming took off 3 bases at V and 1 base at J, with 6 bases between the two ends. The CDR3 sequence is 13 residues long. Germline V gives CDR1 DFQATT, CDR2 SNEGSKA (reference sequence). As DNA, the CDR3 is TGCAGTGCTAGTAGTCAGAACACCGGGGAGCTGTTTTTT. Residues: CSASSQNTGELFF.